This T cell receptor (beta chain) was sequenced during a study of blood T cell repertoires in COVID-19. Study in general: The study drew acute and convalescent COVID-19 samples from the United States, Italy and Spain. The analysed material was cDNA or gDNA that came from T cells, B-cell-depleted T cells, or PBMCs.

Source study methods: Amplification from reference gene primers served as the basis for estimated nucleated cell counts. Method: immunoSEQ multiplex PCR; TCRdb's copy keeps in-frame clones and lacks some. Clonal size and the V and J genes are those of that table, whereas D and trimming came from the DNA. The sample lists approximately 92,000 clones, over 80% occurring once. The ends were cut back, 6 bases at V and 9 bases at J, with 11 bases in the middle. CDR3 length: 11 residues. Germline loops: CDR1 SNHLY, CDR2 FYNNEI. Sequencing was carried out using peripheral blood. The sequence was collected from a man aged 65-85 years with active or convalescent COVID-19. V is TRBV2 and J is TRBJ1-1; tentative D call: TRBD1 (6 bases). CDR3 bases: TGTGCCAGCAGAGACAGGTATCAAGCTTTCTTT. Residues: CASRDRYQAFF.